One and the same sample provided the 22 T cell receptor beta chains below, sequenced in a study of blood T cells in healthy people across ages (dated by TCRdb to the mid-2010s). Library preparation used 5' RACE. Sequencing used an Illumina HiSeq 2500. The second PCR ran for about 7 to 11 cycles and used a J-beta primer mix along with a sample-barcoded 5' primer. In TCRdb, the public reads were trimmed at Q25 with fastp and aligned with MiXCR, with productive beta chains retained. Rows merge per CDR3 protein into single entries with the most common DNA and genes. This sample gives approximately 1.5 million distinct CDR3 sequences in total; 30% to 35% of them show up just once. The top ten clonotypes cover 11% of the sample. Sequencing was carried out using blood. Receptor source: a woman aged 25 to 45 in good health.

Of note for this clonotype: Compared with germline, one end of the junction differs, possibly owing to a read error. CDR3 sequence (DNA): TGCGCCAGCAGCTTGGGGACAGGCATGAATGGCCACACCTTC. It yields the protein CASSLGTGMNGHTF. The J gene is TRBJ1-2, the V gene TRBV5-1, with TRBD1 matching over 7 bases. Germline V gene data show CDR1 as SGHRS and CDR2 as YFSETQ. CDR3 length: 14 residues.

The chain joins TRBV28 to TRBJ2-7, with 10 bases lining up with TRBD2. Germline V gene lookup returns CDR1 MDHEN and CDR2 SYDVKM. V lost 3 bases and J lost 5; bases outside the gene matches: 4. CDR3 length: 14 residues. The CDR3 protein is CASSFASGSDEQYF. CDR3 nucleotides: TGTGCCAGCAGTTTCGCTAGCGGGAGTGACGAGCAGTACTTC.

The V call is TRBV4-1, the J call TRBJ1-1; D gene ambiguous. Per germline, CDR1 MGHRA and CDR2 YSYEKL. This CDR3 has 15 residues. Trimming took off 4 bases at V and 0 bases at J, with 12 bases between the two ends. Here the CDR3 DNA reads TGCGCCAGCAGCCGGACCGACATGATGAACACTGAAGCTTTCTTT. It translates to CASSRTDMMNTEAFF.

This clonotype showed up just a few times. This chain joins TRBV4-1 and TRBJ1-2, with D unclear. The V end lost 0 bases, the J end lost 0 bases, and 14 bases lay between the germline ends. CDR1 is MGHRA and CDR2 is YSYEKL in the germline V gene. There are 17 residues in the CDR3. This CDR3 reads CASSQEVRGNPNYGYTF. As DNA, the CDR3 is TGCGCCAGCAGCCAAGAAGTCCGGGGAAACCCTAACTATGGCTACACCTTC.

This clonotype was recorded a few times. The chain joins TRBV3-1 to TRBJ2-5; perhaps TRBD1 as D (6 bases). The DNA end is more similar to TRBJ2-7, so the J call may be wrong. Looked up from germline, CDR1 is LGHDT and CDR2 is YNNKEL (reference sequence). This CDR3 is 14 amino acids long. CDR3 protein: CASSTSGAVGEQYF. CDR3 sequence (DNA): TGTGCCAGCAGCACTTCAGGGGCGGTCGGCGAGCAGTACTTC.

The CDR3 spells CASSYEPGTGGEQFF. The CDR3 region has the DNA TGTGCCAGCAGCTATGAACCCGGGACAGGCGGGGAGCAGTTCTTC. The genes are TRBV28 and TRBJ2-1; 8 bases line up with TRBD1. The CDR3 extends over 15 amino acids. Trimming took 6 bases from V and 10 from J; bases not matched to a gene: 14. Germline values: CDR1 MDHEN, CDR2 SYDVKM.

V and J are TRBV20-1 and TRBJ2-3, with 9 bases aligning to TRBD2. The germline CDR1 and CDR2 sequences are DFQATT and SNEGSKA (reference sequence). This CDR3 comprises 15 residues. V shed 0 bases and J 6 bases; nucleotides not matched to a gene: 7. The CDR3 sequence: CSARDPPSGADTQYF. CDR3 DNA sequence: TGCAGTGCTAGAGATCCCCCTAGCGGGGCCGATACGCAGTATTTT.

This rearrangement joins TRBV7-8 to TRBJ1-2, with 8 nucleotides matching TRBD1. The length of the CDR3 is 14 residues. V lost 4 bases and J lost 9; bases outside the gene matches: 10. From germline, CDR1 is SGHVS and CDR2 FQNEAQ. This CDR3 reads CASSSGQGVGSYTF. CDR3 nucleotides: TGTGCCAGCAGCTCTGGACAGGGCGTGGGCAGCTACACCTTC.

The chain couples TRBV6-1 to TRBJ2-3, with 9 bases lining up with TRBD2. Losses at the gene ends were 6 bases for V and 4 bases for J; bases not matched to a gene: 26. CDR1 is MNHNS, CDR2 SASEGT, per germline. CDR3 length equals 21 residues. DNA for the CDR3: TGTGCCAGCAGAGCCACCAGCGGCTCGGAAAGGGCGGGGGGGCCGCCAGATACGCAGTATTTT. It codes for CASRATSGSERAGGPPDTQYF.

In its sample, this clonotype was seen a few times. V gene TRBV4-2 combines with J gene TRBJ1-1, with a weak D call TRBD1 (5 bases). Trimming took 0 bases from V and 8 from J, leaving 22 bases between them. The CDR3 has 17 residues. Germline V lookup: CDR1 LGHNA, CDR2 YNFKEQ. The CDR3 DNA sequence: TGTGCCAGCAGCCAAGATGAGCGGGCATACCGACGGACAGAAGCTTTCTTT. Protein sequence: CASSQDERAYRRTEAFF.

Of note for this clonotype: A much larger clone differs by one base, so this may be a read error. The rearrangement joins TRBV30 to TRBJ1-2; a weak D match, TRBD1 (6 bases). The germline V gene has CDR1 GTSNPN and CDR2 SVGIG (reference sequence). The CDR3 is 16 residues long. The V end lost 4 bases, the J end lost 0 bases, and 18 bases lay between the germline ends. The CDR3 here is CAWTQHGQLSNYGYTF. CDR3 nucleotide sequence: TGTGCCTGGACCCAGCATGGACAGCTGTCTAACTATGGCTACACCTTC.

The rearrangement uses TRBV20-1 and TRBJ2-1; 11 bases line up with TRBD2. Trimming at V came to 4 bases and at J to 1 base, leaving 3 bases not matched to a gene. CDR1 and CDR2 (germline): DFQATT, SNEGSKA (reference sequence). CDR3 size: 15 residues. This chain's CDR3 is CSATIAGGSYNEQFF. The CDR3 DNA reads as TGCAGTGCTACTATAGCGGGGGGGTCCTACAATGAGCAGTTCTTC.

The chain has TRBV9 and TRBJ2-5, with 7 bases fitting TRBD1. CDR1 is SGDLS and CDR2 is YYNGEE in the germline V gene. V gave up 4 bases and J gave up 5 bases; unmatched junction bases: 14. This CDR3 region has 16 residues. The CDR3 loop reads CASSSPKTGFRETQYF. The CDR3 region has the DNA TGTGCCAGCAGCTCTCCGAAGACAGGGTTCAGGGAGACCCAGTACTTC.

V gene TRBV7-9 combines with J gene TRBJ1-6; TRBD1 is a possible D gene (5 bases). The CDR3 is made up of 13 amino acids. V was cut by 7 bases and J by 4 bases, with 8 bases left in between. Germline V gives CDR1 SEHNR, CDR2 FQNEAQ (reference sequence). The CDR3 DNA is TGTGCCAGCACCGACAGTTATAATTCACCCCTCCACTTT. This translates into CASTDSYNSPLHF.

The J gene is TRBJ2-7, the V gene TRBV27; 9 bases agree with TRBD1. From germline, CDR1 is MNHEY and CDR2 SMNVEV (reference sequence). V lost 6 bases to trimming and J lost 6 bases; unmatched junction nucleotides: 9. The CDR3 loop spans 14 amino acids. The CDR3 region is CASRYQGQGFEQYF. The CDR3 region has the DNA TGTGCCAGCAGATACCAGGGACAGGGATTCGAGCAGTACTTC.

This chain uses TRBV2 with TRBJ1-5; 8 nucleotides agree with TRBD1. Per the germline V gene, CDR1 is SNHLY and CDR2 is FYNNEI. Trimming at V came to 6 bases and at J to 5 bases, leaving 3 bases not matched to a gene. The CDR3 is made up of 13 amino acids. The CDR3 coding sequence is TGTGCCAGCAGGGTGGACAGGGATCAGCCCCAGCATTTT. It is translated as CASRVDRDQPQHF.

A remark on this clonotype: The junction departs from germline at one end; a sequencing error may be responsible. The chain joins TRBV7-2 to TRBJ2-3; TRBD2 matches 13 bases. The CDR3 runs to 15 residues. CDR1 and CDR2 from the germline V gene are SGHTA and FQGNSA. CDR3 nucleotide sequence: TGTGCCAGCAGCTTAACTAGCGGGGGGGGAGATGCGCAGTATTTT. Protein product: CASSLTSGGGDAQYF.

The chain couples TRBV4-2 to TRBJ2-1; D is ambiguous. This CDR3 spans 17 amino acids. From germline, CDR1 is LGHNA and CDR2 YNFKEQ. Trimming stripped 0 bases from V and 0 bases from J, with 12 bases between. CDR3 loop: CASSQESWTSSYNEQFF. The CDR3 nucleotides are TGTGCCAGCAGCCAAGAGAGCTGGACCAGCTCCTACAATGAGCAGTTCTTC.

This clonotype was seen more than once but under ten times. CDR3 region: CASSEAGSNYGYTF. The CDR3 region has the DNA TGTGCCAGCAGTGAAGCCGGGAGTAACTATGGCTACACCTTC. The rearrangement joins TRBV6-1 to TRBJ1-2; D uncertain. Germline V CDR1 and CDR2: MNHNS, SASEGT. CDR3 length: 14 residues. The germline V and J ends were trimmed by 0 bases and 1 base, with 6 bases remaining between them.

This chain links TRBV7-2 with TRBJ2-7, with TRBD2 matching 9 bases. The V segment lost 7 bases and the J segment 2 bases; nucleotides outside the gene matches: 12. Germline CDR1 SGHTA, CDR2 FQGNSA. The CDR3 is made up of 16 amino acids. Here the CDR3 reads CASTTLSGSGAYEQYF. The CDR3 DNA follows: TGTGCCAGCACCACCCTTAGCGGGAGTGGCGCCTACGAGCAGTACTTC.

The chain is built from TRBV2 and TRBJ1-1; possible D gene TRBD1, 6 bases. CDR1 is SNHLY, CDR2 FYNNEI, per germline. Trimming took off 5 bases at V and 1 base at J, with 14 bases between the two ends. This CDR3 contains 15 residues. The CDR3 is CASSFDAGANTEAFF. The CDR3 region has the DNA TGTGCCAGCAGTTTTGATGCAGGGGCGAACACTGAAGCTTTCTTT.

V usage is TRBV27 and J usage is TRBJ2-7; a weak D match, TRBD1 (5 bases). Trimming stripped 6 bases from V and 2 bases from J, with 14 bases between. Per the germline V gene, CDR1 is MNHEY and CDR2 is SMNVEV (reference sequence). There are 14 residues in the CDR3. CDR3 protein: CASRPWTRAYEQYF. The CDR3 coding sequence is TGTGCCAGCAGGCCTTGGACACGCGCCTACGAGCAGTACTTC.